Listed below are T cell receptor beta chains from one sample, sequenced in a study of CD8 T cells in ankylosing spondylitis. TCRdb re-analysed the 5' RACE reads in MiXCR, keeping a single row per CDR3 protein. The sample contains 240,000 or so distinct CDR3 sequences, around a tenth of which appear only once. Sample: blood, either unsorted or a sorted T cell fraction (not recorded which). The source of these receptors is a male donor with ankylosing spondylitis or in good health (not recorded which). CDR3s include the opening cysteine and the closing phenylalanine or tryptophan. The D gene is left open where the match is weak. Clone size is stated in some rows and not others, as once, few, many or a class when expanded.

clone_size,v_call,j_call,d_call,cdr3_aa,cdr3_nt
many,TRBV5-1,TRBJ2-1,.,CASSSVRGSSYNEQFF,TGCGCCAGCAGCTCGGTCCGGGGTTCCTCCTACAATGAGCAGTTCTTC
.,TRBV6-1,TRBJ2-3,.,CASTLASESTDTQYF,TGTGCCAGCACCCTGGCTAGCGAAAGCACAGATACGCAGTATTTT
few,TRBV28,TRBJ2-2,.,CASRPGWGARSTGELFF,TGTGCCAGCAGACCGGGGTGGGGGGCGCGTAGCACCGGGGAGCTGTTTTTT
.,TRBV7-6,TRBJ1-1,.,CASSSKGGLGNTEAFF,TGTGCCAGCAGCTCAAAAGGTGGCCTCGGGAACACTGAAGCTTTCTTT
many,TRBV20-1,TRBJ1-4,.,CSARDGQGREKLFF,TGCAGTGCTAGAGATGGGCAGGGACGTGAAAAACTGTTTTTT
many,TRBV5-5,TRBJ2-2,TRBD2,CASSYNERGNTGELFF,TGTGCCAGCAGCTACAACGAGCGGGGGAACACCGGGGAGCTGTTTTTT
few,TRBV20-1,TRBJ1-6,.,CSARRAGGSPLHF,TGCAGTGCTAGGAGAGCTGGGGGGTCACCCCTCCACTTT
few,TRBV12-3/TRBV12-4,TRBJ2-7,TRBD2,CASSFIGGGVSYEQYF,TGTGCCAGCAGTTTTATCGGGGGGGGAGTCTCCTACGAGCAGTACTTC
many,TRBV9,TRBJ2-7,TRBD1,CASSPGTDIYEQYF,TGTGCCAGCAGCCCCGGGACAGACATCTACGAGCAGTACTTC
few,TRBV5-1,TRBJ2-7,TRBD1,CASSYTAGTGIVVYEQYF,TGCGCCAGCAGTTATACGGCCGGGACAGGGATAGTAGTATACGAGCAGTACTTC
.,TRBV7-2,TRBJ1-1,.,CASSPPPGSVTEAFF,TGTGCCAGCAGCCCCCCGCCAGGGAGTGTCACTGAAGCTTTCTTT
.,TRBV2,TRBJ1-3,.,CASSEGWTGGNTIYF,TGTGCCAGCAGTGAAGGTTGGACGGGAGGAAACACCATATATTTT
few,TRBV21-1,TRBJ1-5,.,CASTLYSNQPQHF,TGTGCCAGCACCCTGTATAGCAATCAGCCCCAGCATTTT
many,TRBV29-1,TRBJ2-3,TRBD2,CSVDRREPSTDTQYF,TGCAGCGTTGATAGGCGGGAGCCTAGTACAGATACGCAGTATTTT
many,TRBV28,TRBJ2-3,TRBD2,CASTTLAGGADTQYF,TGTGCCAGCACCACCCTAGCGGGAGGGGCAGATACGCAGTATTTT
many,TRBV6-6,TRBJ2-1,.,CASSHNEQFF,TGTGCCAGCAGTCATAATGAGCAGTTCTTC
many,TRBV4-2,TRBJ2-3,TRBD1,CASSQGTGDTDTQYF,TGTGCCAGCAGCCAGGGGACAGGGGATACAGATACGCAGTATTTT
few,TRBV5-1,TRBJ2-3,.,CASSTRPEYTQYF,TGCGCCAGCAGCACCCGACCCGAATATACGCAGTATTTT
few,TRBV3-1,TRBJ2-1,.,CASSRGMGQFF,TGTGCCAGCAGCCGGGGAATGGGGCAGTTCTTC
many,TRBV29-1,TRBJ1-1,.,CSVEDPHREASEAFF,TGCAGCGTTGAAGATCCACACAGGGAAGCTTCTGAAGCTTTCTTT
many,TRBV6-1,TRBJ2-1,.,CASSRDRRRPYNEQFF,TGTGCCAGCAGCCGGGACCGCCGACGCCCCTACAATGAGCAGTTCTTC
many,TRBV10-3,TRBJ1-1,.,CAISHRYEAFF,TGTGCCATCAGTCACAGATACGAAGCTTTCTTT
.,TRBV7-3,TRBJ2-7,TRBD2,CASSTLAGSEQYF,TGTGCCAGCAGCACATTAGCGGGTAGCGAGCAGTACTTC
.,TRBV7-8,TRBJ2-3,.,CASSLVLAGSLADTQYF,TGTGCCAGCAGCTTAGTTCTTGCAGGTTCACTCGCAGATACGCAGTATTTT
once,TRBV5-1,TRBJ2-1,TRBD2,CASSLMGTSGKLTSEQFF,TGCGCCAGCAGCTTAATGGGGACTAGCGGGAAGCTGACCTCAGAGCAGTTCTTC
many,TRBV29-1,TRBJ2-5,.,CSVGTGQETQYF,TGCAGCGTAGGAACAGGGCAAGAGACCCAGTACTTC
many,TRBV29-1,TRBJ2-1,.,CSVEPRVGFEQFF,TGCAGCGTTGAGCCCAGGGTAGGGTTTGAGCAGTTCTTC
many,TRBV5-1,TRBJ2-1,.,CASSDQGSSYNEQFF,TGCGCCAGCAGCGACCAGGGCAGCTCCTACAATGAGCAGTTCTTC
few,TRBV18,TRBJ1-4,.,CASSPGQQREKLFF,TGTGCCAGCTCACCAGGACAGCAAAGGGAAAAACTGTTTTTT
few,TRBV12-3/TRBV12-4,TRBJ1-2,TRBD1,CASKMTGANYGYTF,TGTGCCAGCAAAATGACAGGGGCTAACTATGGCTACACCTTC
many,TRBV5-1,TRBJ2-3,TRBD1,CASSSRDRGTDTQYF,TGCGCCAGCAGCTCCCGGGACAGGGGCACAGATACGCAGTATTTT
many,TRBV12-3/TRBV12-4,TRBJ2-1,TRBD2,CASTLGLAGDLPFF,TGTGCCAGCACCCTAGGACTAGCGGGGGACCTCCCGTTTTTC
many,TRBV12-3/TRBV12-4,TRBJ1-1,.,CASRRNQGFDAAFF,TGTGCCAGCAGGCGAAATCAGGGATTTGATGCAGCTTTCTTT
few,TRBV7-2,TRBJ2-3,.,CASSLDGSADTQYF,TGTGCCAGCAGCTTAGACGGGAGCGCGGATACGCAGTATTTT
.,TRBV4-1,TRBJ2-7,TRBD2,CASSQASGASYEQYF,TGCGCCAGCAGCCAAGCTAGCGGGGCTTCCTACGAGCAGTACTTC
many,TRBV5-1,TRBJ2-3,TRBD2,CASSFLPRGADTQYF,TGCGCCAGCAGCTTTCTCCCGCGGGGGGCCGATACGCAGTATTTT
many,TRBV27,TRBJ1-1,.,CASRNRTSSAFF,TGTGCCAGCAGGAACCGGACTTCCTCAGCTTTCTTT
.,TRBV14,TRBJ2-1,.,CASSARWADNEQFF,TGTGCCAGCAGCGCTCGGTGGGCGGACAATGAGCAGTTCTTC
many,TRBV12-3/TRBV12-4,TRBJ2-2,TRBD2,CASSRGTSGYMNTGELFF,TGTGCCAGCAGTCGCGGGACTAGCGGATATATGAACACCGGGGAGCTGTTTTTT
few,TRBV5-1,TRBJ2-7,.,CASSLVGLAESSYEQYF,TGCGCCAGCAGCTTGGTGGGCCTAGCTGAGAGCTCCTACGAGCAGTACTTC
.,TRBV5-4,TRBJ2-7,TRBD1,CASSLGGTGDSYEQYF,TGTGCCAGCAGCCTGGGGGGGACAGGGGATTCCTACGAGCAGTACTTC
few,TRBV29-1,TRBJ1-4,.,CSVEGQDTEKLFF,TGCAGCGTTGAGGGGCAGGACACTGAAAAACTGTTTTTT
few,TRBV29-1,TRBJ2-7,TRBD2,CSVDIGGAGVHSYEQYF,TGCAGCGTTGATATCGGGGGAGCGGGGGTTCACTCCTACGAGCAGTACTTC
many,TRBV5-1,TRBJ2-3,.,CASSLAARDPDTQYF,TGCGCCAGCAGCTTGGCAGCCAGGGATCCAGATACGCAGTATTTT
.,TRBV6-6,TRBJ2-5,.,CATNPGVGETQYF,TGTGCCACCAACCCCGGGGTAGGGGAGACCCAGTACTTC
.,TRBV20-1,TRBJ2-2,.,CSARDRRGGGELFF,TGCAGTGCTAGAGATCGGAGGGGCGGCGGGGAGCTGTTTTTT